This TCR beta chain was captured in a study of blood T cell repertoires in COVID-19. V was shortened by 8 bases and J by 4 bases, with 12 bases between the two germline ends. CDR3 size: 13 residues. Germline V CDR1 and CDR2: SEHNR, FQNEAQ (reference sequence). Study processing details: Reference gene primer amplification in the assay estimated nucleated cell counts. TCRdb's table, derived via immunoSEQ multiplex PCR, lists solely in-frame clones and lacks some. V, J and clone size reflect that table, while D and trimming were determined from the DNA. The top ten clones hold around 3% of a sample with about 400,000 clones, more than 75% of them seen once.

J is TRBJ2-1 and V is TRBV7-9, with a tentative D call TRBD2 (5 bases). The sequencing sample was made of peripheral blood. This clonotype was obtained from a human donor in a cohort sampled during active COVID-19. The CDR3 loop reads CASSGLSYNEQFF. The CDR3 DNA reads as TGTGCCAGCTCCGGACTCTCATACAATGAGCAGTTCTTC.